This T cell receptor (beta chain) appears in the sequencing data of a study of cytomegalovirus exposure and HLA in healthy donors. Whole-study findings and limits: Researchers counted 164 TCR beta chains as cytomegalovirus-associated. In a later analysis, TCR beta V- and J-gene trimming was associated with a missense DCLRE1C variant.

The CDR3 runs to 14 residues. Germline values: CDR1 MDHEN, CDR2 SYDVKM. V lost 3 bases to trimming and J lost 3 bases, with 8 bases between them. Researchers ran the PCR with 60 Vbeta and 13 Jbeta primers. This table comes from immunoSEQ multiplex PCR, and its TCRdb copy is limited to in-frame clones, with some not included. The table has tens of thousands of clones, 10% seen once; the top ten hold about 24%. This clone was observed a few times. Antigen unknown. The specimen sequenced was PBMCs. The receptor comes from a man in his 60s in good health and CMV-seropositive. The chain is built from TRBV28 and TRBJ2-2, with D tentatively TRBD1 (5 bases). CDR3 sequence (DNA): TGTGCCAGCAGTTTGGGGCAGCACACCGGGGAGCTGTTTTTT. Amino acids: CASSLGQHTGELFF.